The 10 T cell receptor beta chains listed next were all sequenced from one sample in a study of shared clonotypes between healthy human individuals. As defined, naive CD8 cells were CD45RO-negative and positively selected for CCR7, with terminally differentiated effector memory CD45RA+ cells excluded. Here immunoSEQ multiplex PCR was the method, and the copy in TCRdb shows in-frame clones only, minus some. The sample lists 1.5 million to 2.5 million clones, around 96% occurring once. The sequenced sample consisted of naive CD8+ T cells sorted from blood. The receptors here all came from a man younger than 35 in good health.

The chain links TRBV27 to TRBJ1-4, with D perhaps TRBD1 (5 bases). Trimming stripped 5 bases from V and 8 bases from J, with 18 bases between. Germline CDR1 MNHEY, CDR2 SMNVEV (reference sequence). The CDR3 extends over 15 amino acids. In DNA form, the CDR3 reads TGTGCCAGCAGTACGCAGGGTATGGGAAGCGAAAAACTGTTTTTT. It specifies CASSTQGMGSEKLFF.

Notes on this clone: At the DNA level, this CDR3 is encoded by other sequences in the same sample as well. The chain links TRBV9 to TRBJ1-1; D not resolved. There are 14 residues in the CDR3. The V gene's germline CDR1 is SGDLS and CDR2 YYNGEE. V was clipped by 0 bases and J by 0 bases, with 6 bases between them. CDR3 bases: TGTGCCAGCAGCGTAGGATCTATGAACACTGAAGCTTTCTTT. This gives the protein CASSVGSMNTEAFF.

On this clone itself: Within the sample, other DNA sequences also encode this same CDR3. This sequence joins TRBV5-6 and TRBJ2-7; D uncertain. This CDR3 is 13 amino acids long. V lost 3 bases to trimming and J lost 2 bases, with 9 bases between them. CDR1 and CDR2 (germline): SGHDT, YYEEEE. CDR3 loop: CASSSTPPYEQYF. CDR3 DNA sequence: TGTGCCAGCAGCTCCACACCACCCTACGAGCAGTACTTC.

The CDR3 DNA reads TGCGCCAGCAGCCACAAAGTCCCTGGGACAGATTACGAGCAGTACTTC. Its translation: CASSHKVPGTDYEQYF. This sequence joins TRBV4-1 and TRBJ2-7; 7 bases agree with TRBD1. The J segment lost 4 bases and the V segment lost 3 bases, leaving 12 bases of the junction unmatched. This CDR3 has 16 residues. Germline CDR1 and CDR2: MGHRA and YSYEKL.

The rearrangement links TRBV27 to TRBJ2-2; D is tentatively TRBD1 or TRBD2 (5 bases each). The CDR3 is 15 residues long. In germline, CDR1 is MNHEY, CDR2 SMNVEV (reference sequence). V dropped 6 bases and J dropped 6 bases, with 17 bases sitting between them. CDR3 DNA: TGTGCCAGCAGCACCGGGACCCAAGGGCCCGGGGAGCTGTTTTTT. This codes for CASSTGTQGPGELFF.

This rearrangement joins TRBV6-5 to TRBJ1-4, with D possibly matching TRBD1 (6 bases). CDR3 length equals 14 residues. Germline V gene lookup returns CDR1 MNHEY and CDR2 SVGAGI. The V end lost 6 bases, the J end lost 8 bases, and 16 bases lay between the germline ends. The CDR3 sequence is CASSVWQGNEKLFF. In DNA form, the CDR3 reads TGTGCCAGCAGCGTGTGGCAGGGGAACGAAAAACTGTTTTTT.

V gene TRBV11-2 combines with J gene TRBJ2-2; D may correspond to TRBD1 or TRBD2 (5 bases each). V was trimmed by 2 bases and J by 0 bases, leaving 7 bases between them. There are 15 residues in the CDR3. From germline, CDR1 is SGHAT and CDR2 FQNNGV. The CDR3 loop reads CASSLQGANTGELFF. The CDR3 DNA reads TGTGCCAGCAGCTTACAGGGAGCGAACACCGGGGAGCTGTTTTTT.

Points on this clone: Other DNA sequences in this sample translate to the same CDR3. V is TRBV7-9 and J is TRBJ2-5; either TRBD1 or TRBD2 may fit D (5 bases each). This CDR3 has 13 residues. Germline values: CDR1 SEHNR, CDR2 FQNEAQ (reference sequence). Trimming removed 5 bases from V and 2 bases from J, with 9 bases in between. The CDR3 bases are TGTGCCAGCAGCGGGACCGTTCAAGAGACCCAGTACTTC. This encodes CASSGTVQETQYF.

The rearrangement links TRBV5-5 to TRBJ1-2; 7 bases match TRBD1. This CDR3 spans 14 amino acids. After removal of 0 bases from V and 4 bases from J, the junction contained 3 bases not matched to a gene. CDR1 is SGHKS, CDR2 YYEKEE, per germline (reference sequence). CDR3 sequence (DNA): TGTGCCAGCAGCTTGGAGACAGGGCCCTATGGCTACACCTTC. As protein: CASSLETGPYGYTF.

The chain joins TRBV14 to TRBJ2-1; 9 bases match TRBD2. This CDR3 has 15 amino acids. Looked up from germline, CDR1 is SGHDN and CDR2 is FVKESK. V lost 1 base and J lost 5; bases outside the gene matches: 3. The CDR3 coding sequence is TGTGCCAGCAGCCAAGGTCCTAGCGGGAACAATGAGCAGTTCTTC. As protein: CASSQGPSGNNEQFF.